The 14 T cell receptor beta chains reported below all come from one sample, sequenced in a study of blood T cell repertoires in COVID-19. Using immunoSEQ multiplex PCR, the repertoire was profiled, and TCRdb retains in-frame clones only, with some absent. The sample gives about 190,000 clones, less than 90% of which show up once; roughly 2% is in the top ten. Input material: peripheral blood. The source is a man in his 70s with active or convalescent COVID-19.

Notes on this clone: At one end, the junction sequence differs from germline, possibly due to a read error. The chain joins TRBV7-7 to TRBJ2-3, with 7 bases that match TRBD2. There are 15 residues in the CDR3. Per germline, CDR1 SSHAT and CDR2 FNYEAQ (reference sequence). This CDR3 is CASSSGWEGPHTQYF. CDR3 nucleotide sequence: TGTGCTAGCAGCTCGGGATGGGAGGGCCCCCATACGCAGTATTTT.

CDR3 DNA sequence: TGTGCCAGTAATTGGGGAGGCAATCAGCCCCAGCATTTT. Translating gives CASNWGGNQPQHF. The rearrangement uses TRBV19 and TRBJ1-5; the D is unclear. This CDR3 is built from 13 residues. V shed 7 bases and J shed 2 bases, with 9 bases lying between them. Germline loops: CDR1 LNHDA, CDR2 SQIVND (reference sequence).

Here the CDR3 reads CASSYKTGSQHF. The CDR3 DNA follows: TGTGCCAGCAGTTACAAAACGGGGTCCCAGCATTTT. The V and J genes are TRBV6-2 or TRBV6-3 and TRBJ1-5; no reliable D call. The germline V gene has CDR1 MNHEY and CDR2 SVGEGT. This CDR3 has 12 residues. V was cut by 2 bases and J by 11 bases, with 10 bases left in between.

The genes are TRBV4-3 and TRBJ1-3; D remains unclear. V was pared by 0 bases and J by 0 bases, with 9 bases between. The CDR3 runs to 16 residues. Germline assignment: CDR1 LGHNA and CDR2 YSLEER. DNA for the CDR3: TGCGCCAGCAGCCAAGACCCAACAGCCTCTGGAAACACCATATATTTT. Translated, it gives CASSQDPTASGNTIYF.

The genes are TRBV5-4 and TRBJ2-5; TRBD2 matches at 10 bases. Germline V gene sequence: CDR1 SGHNT, CDR2 YYREEE (reference sequence). The length of the CDR3 is 16 residues. V lost 0 bases to trimming and J lost 4 bases; unmatched junction nucleotides: 6. In nucleotides, the CDR3 is TGTGCCAGCAGCTTGGCCGAGCTAGCGGGAGTAGAGACCCAGTACTTC. Translation: CASSLAELAGVETQYF.

This clone came up once. The V and J genes are TRBV27 and TRBJ2-1; D gene uncertain. CDR3 length equals 17 residues. From germline, CDR1 is MNHEY and CDR2 SMNVEV (reference sequence). The ends were cut back, 5 bases at V and 2 bases at J, with 19 bases in the middle. CDR3 sequence reads: CASSTTPPTQAYNEQFF. Written as DNA, the CDR3 is TGTGCCAGCAGTACCACCCCACCCACGCAGGCCTACAATGAGCAGTTCTTC.

The chain combines TRBV7-2 with TRBJ1-2; tentatively, D is TRBD1 (5 bases). Germline CDR1 and CDR2: SGHTA and FQGNSA. This CDR3 comprises 13 residues. Trimming stripped 7 bases from V and 4 bases from J, with 13 bases between. CDR3 sequence (DNA): TGTGCCAGCAACCAGGACAACCCCTATGGCTACACCTTC. This sequence encodes CASNQDNPYGYTF.

The genes are TRBV5-6 and TRBJ1-2, with D tentatively TRBD1 (6 bases). The germline V and J ends were trimmed by 2 bases and 7 bases, with 12 bases remaining between them. The CDR3 covers 13 residues. CDR1 is SGHDT, CDR2 YYEEEE, per germline. The CDR3 DNA reads as TGTGCCAGCAGCTTACAGGGATTCGTTGGCTACACCTTC. Translating gives CASSLQGFVGYTF.

The chain couples TRBV5-6 to TRBJ2-7, with 7 bases that match TRBD1. V shed 10 bases, J shed 2 bases, and the junction held 18 bases outside the gene matches. Germline lookup yields CDR1 SGHDT and CDR2 YYEEEE. This CDR3 spans 16 amino acids. As DNA, the CDR3 is TGTGCCCCCGGGGACAGCATCGATCCGGGGCCCTACGAGCAGTACTTC. Translated: CAPGDSIDPGPYEQYF.

This clone was observed once. The chain couples TRBV20-1 to TRBJ2-5, with D perhaps TRBD1 (6 bases). CDR1 is DFQATT, CDR2 SNEGSKA, per germline (reference sequence). V lost 3 bases and J lost 4, with 12 bases in between. This CDR3 comprises 13 residues. CDR3 bases: TGCAGTGCTAGTAGACAGGCAAGAGAGACCCAGTACTTC. Residues: CSASRQARETQYF.

The chain carries TRBV5-1 and TRBJ2-1; D remains ambiguous. The CDR3 runs to 14 residues. V was pared by 0 bases and J by 5 bases, with 9 bases between. The germline gives CDR1 SGHRS, CDR2 YFSETQ. The CDR3 sequence: CASSLATPNNEQFF. DNA of the CDR3: TGCGCCAGCAGCTTGGCGACTCCTAACAATGAGCAGTTCTTC.

The table lists this clone with a count of one. This chain links TRBV29-1 with TRBJ1-5, with 12 bases lining up with TRBD1. The CDR3 totals 15 residues. Germline-derived CDR1 and CDR2 are SQVTM and ANQGSEA. Trimming took 5 bases from V and 5 from J; bases not matched to a gene: 7. CDR3 in DNA: TGCAGCGTTTACCTTGGGACAGGGGGCGATCAGCCCCAGCATTTT. Translated: CSVYLGTGGDQPQHF.

The chain has TRBV29-1 and TRBJ2-7; the D gene is possibly TRBD1 (6 bases). The germline V gene has CDR1 SQVTM and CDR2 ANQGSEA. The V end was cut by 2 bases, the J end by 5 bases, with 10 bases between. There are 12 residues in the CDR3. CDR3 sequence reads: CSVEQGIDEQYF. The CDR3 coding sequence is TGCAGCGTTGAACAGGGGATCGACGAGCAGTACTTC.

This chain connects TRBV29-1 to TRBJ1-1; 7 bases fit TRBD1. The CDR3 extends over 15 amino acids. Trimming cost V 4 bases and J 0 bases; bases outside gene matches: 8. Germline V gene lookup returns CDR1 SQVTM and CDR2 ANQGSEA. In DNA form, the CDR3 reads TGCAGCGTTGTCAGGCTTCAGGGGGTGAACACTGAAGCTTTCTTT. It is translated as CSVVRLQGVNTEAFF.